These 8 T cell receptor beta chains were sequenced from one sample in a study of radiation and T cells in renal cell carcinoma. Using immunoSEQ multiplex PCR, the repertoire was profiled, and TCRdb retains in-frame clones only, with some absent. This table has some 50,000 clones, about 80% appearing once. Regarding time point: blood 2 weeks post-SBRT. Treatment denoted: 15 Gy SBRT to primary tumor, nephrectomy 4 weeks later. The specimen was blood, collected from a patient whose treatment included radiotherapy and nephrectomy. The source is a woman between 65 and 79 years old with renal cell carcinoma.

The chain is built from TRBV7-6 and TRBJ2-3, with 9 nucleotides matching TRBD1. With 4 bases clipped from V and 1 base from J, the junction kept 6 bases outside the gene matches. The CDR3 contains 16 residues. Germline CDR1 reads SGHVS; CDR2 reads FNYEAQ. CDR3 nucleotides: TGTGCCAGCAGCTCACAGGGGGCAGTGGGCACAGATACGCAGTATTTT. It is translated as CASSSQGAVGTDTQYF.

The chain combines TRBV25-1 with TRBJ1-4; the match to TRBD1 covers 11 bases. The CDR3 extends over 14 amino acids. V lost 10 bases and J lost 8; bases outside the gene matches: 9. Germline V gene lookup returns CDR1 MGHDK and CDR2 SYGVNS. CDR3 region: CATLPGQGAEKLFF. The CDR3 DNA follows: TGTGCCACCTTACCCGGACAGGGGGCCGAAAAACTGTTTTTT.

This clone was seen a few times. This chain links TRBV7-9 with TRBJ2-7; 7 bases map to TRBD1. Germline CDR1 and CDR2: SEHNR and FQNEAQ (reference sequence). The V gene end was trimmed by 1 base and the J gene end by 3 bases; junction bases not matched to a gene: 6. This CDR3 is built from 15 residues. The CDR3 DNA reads TGTGCCAGCAGCTTAGAACAGGGGTTCCACTACGAGCAGTACTTC. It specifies CASSLEQGFHYEQYF.

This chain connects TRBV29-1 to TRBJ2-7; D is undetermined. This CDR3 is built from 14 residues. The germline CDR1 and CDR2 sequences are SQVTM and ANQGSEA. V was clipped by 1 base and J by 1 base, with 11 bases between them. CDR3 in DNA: TGCAGCGTTGAAGCCCTGGAGTTATCCTACGAGCAGTACTTC. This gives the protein CSVEALELSYEQYF.

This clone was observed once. This CDR3 reads CASSLTTGYSNQPQHF. DNA of the CDR3: TGTGCCAGCAGCTTAACGACAGGATATAGCAATCAGCCCCAGCATTTT. The rearrangement uses TRBV7-8 and TRBJ1-5; maybe TRBD1 (6 bases). Germline CDR1 reads SGHVS; CDR2 reads FQNEAQ. CDR3 length equals 16 residues. Trimming removed 2 bases from V and 0 bases from J, with 11 bases in between. The whole variable domain, filled in from reference TRBV7-8 and TRBJ1-5, reads GAGVSQSPRYKVAKRGQDVALRCDPISGHVSLFWYQQALGQGPEFLTYFQNEAQLDKSGLPSDRFFAERPEGSVSTLKIQRTQQEDSAVYLCASSLTTGYSNQPQHFGDGTRLSIL.

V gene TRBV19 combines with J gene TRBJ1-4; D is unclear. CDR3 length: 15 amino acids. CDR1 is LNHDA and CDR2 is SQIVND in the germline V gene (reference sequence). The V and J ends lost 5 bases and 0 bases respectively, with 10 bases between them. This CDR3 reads CASSPTEATNEKLFF. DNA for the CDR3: TGTGCCAGTAGTCCCACGGAGGCAACTAATGAAAAACTGTTTTTT.

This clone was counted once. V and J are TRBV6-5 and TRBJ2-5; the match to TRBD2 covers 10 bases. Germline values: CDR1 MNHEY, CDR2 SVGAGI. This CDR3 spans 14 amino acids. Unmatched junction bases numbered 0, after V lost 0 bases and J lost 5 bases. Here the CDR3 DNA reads TGTGCCAGCAGTTACTCTAGCGGGGGGGAGACCCAGTACTTC. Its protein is CASSYSSGGETQYF.

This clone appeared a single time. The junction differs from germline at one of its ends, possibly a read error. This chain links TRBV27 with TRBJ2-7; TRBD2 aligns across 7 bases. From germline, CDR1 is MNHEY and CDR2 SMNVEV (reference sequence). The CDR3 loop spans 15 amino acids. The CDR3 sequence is CASSRWGGTSNEQYF. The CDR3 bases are TGTGCCAGCAGTCGTTGGGGGGGTACCTCCAACGAGCAGTACTTC.